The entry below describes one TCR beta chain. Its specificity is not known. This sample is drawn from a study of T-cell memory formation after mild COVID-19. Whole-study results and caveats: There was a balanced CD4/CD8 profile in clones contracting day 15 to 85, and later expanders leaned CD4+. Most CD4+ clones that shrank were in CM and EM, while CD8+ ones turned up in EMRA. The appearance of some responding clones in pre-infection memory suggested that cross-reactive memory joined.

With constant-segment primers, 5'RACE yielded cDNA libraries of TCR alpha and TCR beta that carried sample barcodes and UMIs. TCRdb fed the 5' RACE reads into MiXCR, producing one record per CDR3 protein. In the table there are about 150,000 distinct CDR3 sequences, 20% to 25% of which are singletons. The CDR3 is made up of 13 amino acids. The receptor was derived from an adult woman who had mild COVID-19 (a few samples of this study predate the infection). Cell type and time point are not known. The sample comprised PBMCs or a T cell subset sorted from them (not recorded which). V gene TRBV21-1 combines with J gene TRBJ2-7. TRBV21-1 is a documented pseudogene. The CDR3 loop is CASSRTLSYEQYF. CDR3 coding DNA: TGTGCCAGCAGCCGAACCCTCTCCTACGAGCAGTACTTC.